Listed below are T cell receptor beta chains from one sample, sequenced in a study of control samples from healthy donors and cancer patients. Produced via immunoSEQ multiplex PCR; TCRdb's table is partial and in-frame only. The sample yields around 200,000 clones, approximately 95% seen once. What was sequenced was blood. The receptors were sampled from a man aged 18 to 30 in good health. Each CDR3 is given with its conserved first and last residue. The D gene is left open where the match is weak. Rows may omit the clone size; those that give it use once, few, many or a size class.

J gene | clone size | V gene | D gene | CDR3 DNA | CDR3 protein
TRBJ2-7 | . | TRBV5-1 | TRBD1 | TGCGCCAGCAGCCCGGGACAGGGGGAACGGCAGTACTTC | CASSPGQGERQYF
TRBJ1-1 | . | TRBV28 | . | TGTGCCAGCACAGAGACAGACCGGACTGAAGCTTTCTTT | CASTETDRTEAFF
TRBJ1-2 | . | TRBV2 | TRBD1 | TGTGCCAGCAGTGGGACAGGGAAAGATGGCTACACCTTC | CASSGTGKDGYTF
TRBJ1-1 | . | TRBV29-1 | . | TGCAGCGGAACGGAATTTGGGGGGGTGAACACTGAAGCTTTCTTT | CSGTEFGGVNTEAFF
TRBJ1-5 | . | TRBV6-5 | . | TGTGCCAGCAGGCCCCTGGGGGGGACCGATCAGCCCCAGCATTTT | CASRPLGGTDQPQHF
TRBJ1-2 | . | TRBV6-5 | . | TGTGCCAGCAGTTACTCAGCTGCGGGGACGGCTGGCTACACCTTC | CASSYSAAGTAGYTF
TRBJ2-3 | . | TRBV5-5 | TRBD2 | TGTGCCAGCAGTCCTCGGACTAGCGGGGTGGGAGATACGCAGTATTTT | CASSPRTSGVGDTQYF
TRBJ2-1 | . | TRBV19 | . | TGTGCCAGTAGTGTGGAGCTCTACAATGAGCAGTTCTTC | CASSVELYNEQFF
TRBJ1-1 | . | TRBV11-1 | TRBD1 | TGTGCCAGCAGTCAAGACAGGGCCACTGAAGCTTTCTTT | CASSQDRATEAFF
TRBJ2-2 | . | TRBV18 | . | TGTGCCAGCTCACCCTACGGGACACTAGCGAACACCGGGGAGCTGTTTTTT | CASSPYGTLANTGELFF
TRBJ2-4 | . | TRBV9 | TRBD1 | TGTGCCAGCAGCCCCGACAGGGGGCTAGCCAAAAACATTCAGTACTTC | CASSPDRGLAKNIQYF
TRBJ1-6 | . | TRBV5-6 | . | TGTGCCAGCAGCCCGGGATTCAGCAATTCACCCCTCCACTTT | CASSPGFSNSPLHF
TRBJ2-1 | once | TRBV5-1 | TRBD2 | TGCGCCAGCAGCTTGGGTGCGGGGGGAGGGAATGAGCAGTTCTTC | CASSLGAGGGNEQFF
TRBJ2-7 | . | TRBV24-1 | . | TGTGCCACCAGTGATTTCTACGAGCAGTACTTC | CATSDFYEQYF
TRBJ2-2 | . | TRBV7-2 | . | TGTGCCAGCAGCTCACGGACGCCTGCGAACACCGGGGAGCTGTTTTTT | CASSSRTPANTGELFF
TRBJ2-3 | . | TRBV5-1 | . | TGCGCCAGCAGCTACCAGGAGGGGAGAGATACGCAGTATTTT | CASSYQEGRDTQYF
TRBJ2-3 | . | TRBV27 | . | TGTGCCAGCAGTGGGGTGACTAGCACAGATACGCAGTATTTT | CASSGVTSTDTQYF
TRBJ2-7 | . | TRBV27 | . | TGTGCCAGCAGGCCCCGGGACTCTTCCTACGAGCAGTACTTC | CASRPRDSSYEQYF
TRBJ1-2 | once | TRBV6-5 | . | TGTGCCAGCAGTCCGGACAGCTATGGCTACACCTTC | CASSPDSYGYTF
TRBJ1-3 | . | TRBV19 | . | TGTGCCAGTAGTATCGGTGGGGGGGCCTCTGGAAACACCATATATTTT | CASSIGGGASGNTIYF
TRBJ1-5 | . | TRBV5-1 | . | TGCGCCAGCAGCTTGGAGGGCCAGCCCCAGCATTTT | CASSLEGQPQHF
TRBJ1-6 | . | TRBV6-5 | TRBD1 | TGTGCCAGCAGCGACAGGGCCGCAGTAAGGTCACCCCTCCACTTT | CASSDRAAVRSPLHF
TRBJ2-7 | once | TRBV2 | TRBD1 | TGTGCCAGCACCCCGGCAGACAGGGTATACGAGCAGTACTTC | CASTPADRVYEQYF
TRBJ2-7 | . | TRBV27 | TRBD2 | TGTGCCAGCAGGCGGATACTAGCGGGGGCCTACGAGCAGTACTTC | CASRRILAGAYEQYF
TRBJ2-2 | . | TRBV14 | . | TGTGCCAGCAGCCAAGATAGGTCCGGCAGCGGGGAGCTGTTTTTT | CASSQDRSGSGELFF
TRBJ1-2 | . | TRBV6-6 | TRBD1 | TGTGCCAGCAGTTTCGGACAGGGGGAGCGGGGCTACACCTTC | CASSFGQGERGYTF
TRBJ2-3 | . | TRBV6-2/TRBV6-3 | . | TGTGCCAGCAGTTACCTTACCTGGTCAGGGTTCGCAGATACGCAGTATTTT | CASSYLTWSGFADTQYF
TRBJ2-2 | . | TRBV19 | TRBD1 | TGTGCCAGTCTTTCCTATATCGGTATTGGAACAGGGGTTCCCGGGGAGCTGTTTTTT | CASLSYIGIGTGVPGELFF
TRBJ2-7 | . | TRBV10-3 | TRBD2 | TGTGCCATCAGTGATACTAGCGGGGGCTACGAGCAGTACTTC | CAISDTSGGYEQYF
TRBJ1-1 | many | TRBV7-8 | . | TGTGCCAGCAGCCCGACAGAGATGAACACTGAAGCTTTCTTT | CASSPTEMNTEAFF
TRBJ1-6 | . | TRBV2 | . | TGTGCCAGCACCCGACTGACGGCGCCCCTCCACTTT | CASTRLTAPLHF
TRBJ2-1 | . | TRBV28 | TRBD2 | TGTGCCAGCAGTTTAGGACTAGCGGGGGGTGATGAGCAGTTCTTC | CASSLGLAGGDEQFF
TRBJ1-1 | . | TRBV5-1 | TRBD1 | TGCGCCAGCAGCCCGGGGACAGGGGCCTGGGCTGAAGCTTTCTTT | CASSPGTGAWAEAFF
TRBJ2-1 | . | TRBV5-1 | . | TGCGCCAGCAGCTTGTTAGTGGGCGGGTACTCCTACAATGAGCAGTTCTTC | CASSLLVGGYSYNEQFF
TRBJ1-1 | . | TRBV25-1 | . | TGTGCCAGTCGCATGAACACTGAAGCTTTCTTT | CASRMNTEAFF
TRBJ1-3 | . | TRBV5-1 | TRBD1 | TGCGCCAGCAGCGGACAGGGGGCCCCCGACTCTGGAAACACCATATATTTT | CASSGQGAPDSGNTIYF
TRBJ2-2 | once | TRBV29-1 | TRBD1 | TGCAGCTCTATGGGACAGGGGACCGGGGAGCTGTTTTTT | CSSMGQGTGELFF
TRBJ2-6 | . | TRBV30 | . | TGTGCCTGGAGGGGGGTGTCTGGGGCCAACGTCCTGACTTTC | CAWRGVSGANVLTF
TRBJ1-6 | . | TRBV19 | . | TGTGCCAGTAGGCGACACAGCTCCTATAATTCACCCCTCCACTTT | CASRRHSSYNSPLHF
TRBJ1-5 | few | TRBV6-5 | TRBD1 | TGTGCCAGCAATTCAGCAGGGGGCAATTATCAGCCCCAGCATTTT | CASNSAGGNYQPQHF
TRBJ1-2 | . | TRBV15 | . | TGTGCCACCAGCCCGGGGGCAGTTACTGGCTACACCTTC | CATSPGAVTGYTF
TRBJ1-3 | . | TRBV7-2 | . | TGTGCCAGCAGCTCATGGGGGCCTGGAAACACCATATATTTT | CASSSWGPGNTIYF
TRBJ1-5 | once | TRBV14 | . | TGTGCCAGCAGCCAAGTACATCTGCATTTTAACGTATCTTCTAGCAATCAGCCCCAGCATTTT | CASSQVHLHFNVSSSNQPQHF
TRBJ2-1 | once | TRBV7-9 | . | TGTGCCAGCAGCCCACAGGGAGGTGAGCAGTTCTTC | CASSPQGGEQFF
TRBJ1-1 | . | TRBV7-8 | . | TGTGCCAGCACCCTGGGGGGGGCGAATGAAGCTTTCTTT | CASTLGGANEAFF
TRBJ1-3 | . | TRBV10-3 | . | TGTGCCATCAGTGGGGGAGCGGGGGCGAGGTTCTCTGGAAACACCATATATTTT | CAISGGAGARFSGNTIYF
TRBJ2-7 | . | TRBV27 | . | TGTGCCACCCTTTACGAGCAGTACTTC | CATLYEQYF
TRBJ1-4 | . | TRBV11-2 | TRBD1 | TGTGCCAGCAGCTTAAACCAGGGGGTCCGGGAAAAACTGTTTTTT | CASSLNQGVREKLFF
TRBJ1-6 | . | TRBV30 | . | TGTGCCTGGAAGGTGGATAGCTCCTATAATTCACCCCTCCACTTT | CAWKVDSSYNSPLHF
TRBJ2-2 | few | TRBV25-1 | TRBD1 | TGTGCCAGCGGGGACAGGGAGGGCACCGGGGAGCTGTTTTTT | CASGDREGTGELFF
TRBJ1-1 | . | TRBV20-1 | . | TGCAGTGGCACCGGGGGTACTGAAGCTTTCTTT | CSGTGGTEAFF
TRBJ2-7 | . | TRBV3-1/TRBV3-2 | . | TGTGCCAGCAGCCAAGCCTCCGGGACCTTATCCTACGAGCAGTACTTC | CASSQASGTLSYEQYF
TRBJ2-1 | . | TRBV28 | . | TGTGCCAGCAGTTCCGGGCCAACCACGAAGGTTGGGGAGCAGTTCTTC | CASSSGPTTKVGEQFF
TRBJ2-1 | . | TRBV5-4 | TRBD2 | TGTGCCAGCAGATCTAGCGGGGCACCCATCGGGGGGAATGAGCAGTTCTTC | CASRSSGAPIGGNEQFF
TRBJ2-7 | . | TRBV14 | . | TGTGCCAGCAGTCGCATAGGGACGTCCTACGAGCAGTACTTC | CASSRIGTSYEQYF